The 3 T cell receptor beta chains listed next were all sequenced from one sample in a study of T-cell memory formation after mild COVID-19. TCRdb re-called the 5' RACE reads through MiXCR, storing one row per CDR3 protein. The sample records hundreds of thousands of distinct CDR3 sequences, 13% to 15% being singletons. Sequencing was done on a sample of PBMCs or a T cell subset sorted from them (not recorded which). All receptors come from a man younger than 30 who had mild COVID-19 (a few samples of this study predate the infection). Cell type and time point are not known.

In its sample, this clonotype was seen a few times. DNA for the CDR3: TGTGCCAGCAGCTTGGGGGTTCAAATCTACGAGCAGTACGTC. Translating gives CASSLGVQIYEQYV. The chain links TRBV5-6 to TRBJ2-7; D gene unclear. From germline, CDR1 is SGHDT and CDR2 YYEEEE. Trimming stripped 0 bases from V and 3 bases from J, with 10 bases between. The CDR3 has 14 residues.

This clonotype occurred a few times. The genes are TRBV6-6 and TRBJ2-7, with TRBD2 matching 9 bases. V was pared by 6 bases and J by 3 bases, with 9 bases of the junction left unmatched. Germline V CDR1 and CDR2: MNHNY, SVGAGI (reference sequence). This CDR3 has 15 residues. The CDR3 is CASSPSAGGFYEQYF. In nucleotides, the CDR3 is TGTGCCAGCAGCCCGTCAGCGGGGGGCTTCTACGAGCAGTACTTC.

At least ten counts were recorded for this clonotype. V and J are TRBV7-3 and TRBJ2-7; 9 bases are a match to TRBD1. Germline assignment: CDR1 SGHTA and CDR2 FQGTGA. After removal of 5 bases from V and 0 bases from J, the junction contained 8 bases not matched to a gene. This CDR3 is built from 16 residues. CDR3 loop: CASSPSGTGTSYEQYF. CDR3 DNA: TGTGCCAGCAGCCCATCCGGGACAGGGACCTCCTACGAGCAGTACTTC.